The TCR beta chain described here comes from a study of shared clonotypes between healthy human individuals. The CDR3 spans 18 residues. The ends lost 7 bases at V and 0 bases at J; junction bases unmatched: 12. CDR1 is MGHDK and CDR2 is SYGVNS in the germline V gene. This clone was found once. Genomic DNA of each subset was evenly split across several immunoSEQ plates. Each replicate PCR on the sorted subsets used 200 to 250 ng DNA (about 30,000 T cell genomes). Sequencing used immunoSEQ multiplex PCR; TCRdb keeps in-frame clones, though not all of them. The data contain 2 million to 3 million clones, 93% of them singletons.

Specimen: naive CD4+ T cells from PBMCs. Specified subset: CD45RA+ positively selected. The V gene is TRBV25-1, the J gene TRBJ2-1; 10 bases are shared with TRBD2. The clonotype was recovered from a man aged 18-30 years in good health. Some clones in this sample may be carry-over from other donors' samples. DNA for the CDR3: TGTGCCAGCAAGGCCCCCAGCGGGAGGGGTAGCTCCTACAATGAGCAGTTCTTC. It encodes CASKAPSGRGSSYNEQFF.